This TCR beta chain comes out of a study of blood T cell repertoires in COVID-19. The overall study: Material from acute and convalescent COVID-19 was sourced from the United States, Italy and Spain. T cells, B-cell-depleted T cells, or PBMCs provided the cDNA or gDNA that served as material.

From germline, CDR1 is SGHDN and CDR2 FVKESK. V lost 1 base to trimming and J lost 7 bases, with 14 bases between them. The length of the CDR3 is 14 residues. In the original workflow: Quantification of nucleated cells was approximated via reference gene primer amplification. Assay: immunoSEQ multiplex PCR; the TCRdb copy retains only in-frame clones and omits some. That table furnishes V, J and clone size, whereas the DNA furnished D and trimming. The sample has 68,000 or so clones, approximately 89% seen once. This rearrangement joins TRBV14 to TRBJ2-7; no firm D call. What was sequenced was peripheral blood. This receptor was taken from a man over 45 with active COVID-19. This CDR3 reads CASSQGLYTREQYF. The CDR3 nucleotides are TGTGCCAGCAGCCAAGGACTCTATACAAGGGAGCAGTACTTC.